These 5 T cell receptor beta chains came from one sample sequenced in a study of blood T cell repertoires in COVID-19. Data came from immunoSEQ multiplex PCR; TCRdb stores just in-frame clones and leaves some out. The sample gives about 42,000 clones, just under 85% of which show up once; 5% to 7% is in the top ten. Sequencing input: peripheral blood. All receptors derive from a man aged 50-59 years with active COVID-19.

Written as DNA, the CDR3 is TGTGCCAGCAGCCCCCGCGGGCGCGGGGTGGACGAGCAGTACTTC. Translating it yields CASSPRGRGVDEQYF. The chain links TRBV28 to TRBJ2-7; possibly TRBD2 for D (6 bases). The CDR3 runs to 15 residues. Trimming removed 6 bases from V and 5 bases from J, with 20 bases in between. Germline V gene lookup returns CDR1 MDHEN and CDR2 SYDVKM.

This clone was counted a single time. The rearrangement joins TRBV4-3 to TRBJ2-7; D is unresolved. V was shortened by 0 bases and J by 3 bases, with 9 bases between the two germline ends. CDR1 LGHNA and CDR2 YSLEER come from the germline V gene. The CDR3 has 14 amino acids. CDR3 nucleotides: TGCGCCAGCAGCCAAGATCGTGGCAGCTACGAGCAGTACTTC. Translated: CASSQDRGSYEQYF.

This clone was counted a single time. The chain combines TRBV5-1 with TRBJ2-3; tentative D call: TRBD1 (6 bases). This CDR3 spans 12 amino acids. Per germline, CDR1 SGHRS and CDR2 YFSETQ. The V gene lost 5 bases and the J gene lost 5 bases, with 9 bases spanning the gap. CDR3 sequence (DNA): TGCGCCAGCAGGGACAGCCAAGATACGCAGTATTTT. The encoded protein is CASRDSQDTQYF.

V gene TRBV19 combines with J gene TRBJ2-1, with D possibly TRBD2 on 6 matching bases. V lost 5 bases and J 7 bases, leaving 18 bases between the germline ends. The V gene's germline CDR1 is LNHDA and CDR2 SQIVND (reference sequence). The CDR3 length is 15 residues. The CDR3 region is CASSPPGASRNEQFF. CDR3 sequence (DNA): TGTGCCAGTAGTCCCCCGGGAGCCTCGCGGAATGAGCAGTTCTTC.

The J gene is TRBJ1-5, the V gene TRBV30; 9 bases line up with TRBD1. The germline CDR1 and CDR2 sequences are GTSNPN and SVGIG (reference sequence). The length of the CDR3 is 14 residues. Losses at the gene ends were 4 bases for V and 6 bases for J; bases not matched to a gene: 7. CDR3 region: CAWTDGTGIQPQHF. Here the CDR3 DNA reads TGTGCCTGGACAGACGGGACAGGGATTCAGCCCCAGCATTTT.